The rows below give T cell receptor beta chains drawn from one sample of a study of blood T cell repertoires in COVID-19. Some clones are missing from TCRdb's copy, which holds only in-frame ones; the method was immunoSEQ multiplex PCR. The sample consists of more than 300,000 clones, roughly 86% of them appearing once. Sequenced input: PBMCs or T cells enriched from blood (not recorded which). All receptors derive from a man aged 40-49 years in a cohort exposed to, infected with or recovered from COVID-19 (not recorded which). Each CDR3 is given without its conserved first and last residue. Each record gives: J gene, CDR3 length, V gene, CDR3 protein.

J: TRBJ1-3; length: 12; V: TRBV6-5; CDR3: ASRPTGSGNTIY
J: TRBJ2-5; length: 12; V: TRBV18; CDR3: ASSPRTAGETQY
J: TRBJ1-1; length: 12; V: TRBV25-1; CDR3: ASSRWGGGTEAF
J: TRBJ1-3; length: 16; V: TRBV11-2; CDR3: ASSPSSTGTGAGNTIY
J: TRBJ2-7; length: 12; V: TRBV19; CDR3: ASSITDRGYEQY
J: TRBJ2-1; length: 12; V: TRBV27; CDR3: ASSPQGYYNEQF
J: TRBJ1-1; length: 14; V: TRBV10-3; CDR3: AISGGGSSMNTEAF
J: TRBJ1-2; length: 12; V: TRBV7-6; CDR3: ASSGGQGNYGYT
J: TRBJ2-2; length: 14; V: TRBV28; CDR3: ASSSGGGANTGELF
J: TRBJ2-1; length: 13; V: TRBV28; CDR3: ASSGLAGGYNEQF
J: TRBJ1-2; length: 11; V: TRBV27; CDR3: ASSLSGVGGYT
J: TRBJ1-1; length: 15; V: TRBV13; CDR3: ASSPSWDRGRGTEAF
J: TRBJ1-2; length: 12; V: TRBV2; CDR3: ASSEVGGGDGYT
J: TRBJ1-2; length: 11; V: TRBV13; CDR3: ASRMDSGHGYT
J: TRBJ2-1; length: 9; V: TRBV7-3; CDR3: ASGDDYNAF
J: TRBJ1-3; length: 12; V: TRBV28; CDR3: ASNTGDTGNTIY
J: TRBJ2-2; length: 11; V: TRBV2; CDR3: ASSVQGSGELF
J: TRBJ1-1; length: 10; V: TRBV13; CDR3: ASSYGLTEAF
J: TRBJ2-5; length: 12; V: TRBV9; CDR3: ASSAGDFGETQY
J: TRBJ2-7; length: 11; V: TRBV28; CDR3: ATSRDRGYEQY
J: TRBJ1-2; length: 13; V: TRBV10-3; CDR3: AISQGLPSTNGYT
J: TRBJ1-1; length: 12; V: TRBV6-1; CDR3: ASSETQGWTEAF
J: TRBJ1-1; length: 11; V: TRBV6-5; CDR3: ASNQGARTEAF
J: TRBJ1-1; length: 10; V: TRBV27; CDR3: ASSNSNTEAF
J: TRBJ2-1; length: 13; V: TRBV7-2; CDR3: ASSLRSPPYNEQF
J: TRBJ2-1; length: 15; V: TRBV28; CDR3: ASIPKGYQRANNEQF
J: TRBJ2-1; length: 11; V: TRBV4-2; CDR3: ASSQVGANEQF
J: TRBJ1-5; length: 14; V: TRBV28; CDR3: ASSFRQGISNQPQH
J: TRBJ2-3; length: 14; V: TRBV3-1/TRBV3-2; CDR3: ASSRLAGGFTDTQY
J: TRBJ2-6; length: 13; V: TRBV28; CDR3: ASSSWSAGANVLT
J: TRBJ1-1; length: 13; V: TRBV3-1/TRBV3-2; CDR3: ASSPYSRGNTEAF
J: TRBJ1-1; length: 13; V: TRBV7-2; CDR3: ASSLSGTVNTEAF
J: TRBJ2-3; length: 17; V: TRBV7-3; CDR3: ASSKPGTSGRAVGDTQY
J: TRBJ2-7; length: 12; V: TRBV28; CDR3: ASSYGQGGNEQY
J: TRBJ1-4; length: 10; V: TRBV5-8; CDR3: ASRFRDRELF
J: TRBJ2-4; length: 14; V: TRBV4-2; CDR3: ASSQDWQREKNIQY
J: TRBJ1-5; length: 9; V: TRBV6-5; CDR3: ASSENQPQH
J: TRBJ2-1; length: 13; V: TRBV2; CDR3: ASSEAGGRYNEQF
J: TRBJ2-3; length: 14; V: TRBV3-1/TRBV3-2; CDR3: ASSPGTSGRIDTQY
J: TRBJ1-2; length: 11; V: TRBV6-5; CDR3: ASSYDRLGGYT